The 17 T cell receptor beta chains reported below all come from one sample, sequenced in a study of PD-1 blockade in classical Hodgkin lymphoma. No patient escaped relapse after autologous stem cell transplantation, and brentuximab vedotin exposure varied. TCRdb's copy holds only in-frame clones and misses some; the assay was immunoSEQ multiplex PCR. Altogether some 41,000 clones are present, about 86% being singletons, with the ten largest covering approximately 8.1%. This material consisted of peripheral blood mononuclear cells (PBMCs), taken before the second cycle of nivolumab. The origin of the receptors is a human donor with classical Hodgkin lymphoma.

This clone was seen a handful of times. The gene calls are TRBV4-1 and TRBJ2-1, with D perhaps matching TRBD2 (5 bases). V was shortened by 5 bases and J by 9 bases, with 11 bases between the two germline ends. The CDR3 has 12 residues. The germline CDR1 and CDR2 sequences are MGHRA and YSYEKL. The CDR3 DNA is TGCGCCAGCAGCACTCGGGAAGGTGAGCAGTTCTTC. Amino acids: CASSTREGEQFF.

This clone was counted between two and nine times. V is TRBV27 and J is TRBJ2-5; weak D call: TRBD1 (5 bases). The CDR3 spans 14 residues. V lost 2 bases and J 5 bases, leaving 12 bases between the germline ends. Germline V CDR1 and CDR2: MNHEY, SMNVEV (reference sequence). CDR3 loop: CASSLVGAAETQYF. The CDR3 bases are TGTGCCAGCAGTTTAGTAGGGGCGGCGGAGACCCAGTACTTC.

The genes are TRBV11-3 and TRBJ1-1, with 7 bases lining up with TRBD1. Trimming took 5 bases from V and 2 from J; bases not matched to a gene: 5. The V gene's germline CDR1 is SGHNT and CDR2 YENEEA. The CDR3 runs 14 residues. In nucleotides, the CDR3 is TGTGCCAGCAGCGTACGGACAGGAAACACTGAAGCTTTCTTT. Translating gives CASSVRTGNTEAFF.

CDR3 nucleotides: TGCAGCGTTGAGGGACAGCTGGCTACCTATGGCTACACCTTC. It yields the protein CSVEGQLATYGYTF. The chain links TRBV29-1 to TRBJ1-2; 7 bases map to TRBD1. This CDR3 is 14 amino acids long. Germline assignment: CDR1 SQVTM and CDR2 ANQGSEA. V was pared by 3 bases and J by 4 bases, with 8 bases of the junction left unmatched.

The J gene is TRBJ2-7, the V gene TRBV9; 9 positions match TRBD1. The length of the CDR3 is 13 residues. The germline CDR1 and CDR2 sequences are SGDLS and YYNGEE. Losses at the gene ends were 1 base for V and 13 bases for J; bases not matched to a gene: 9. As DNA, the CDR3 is TGTGCCAGCAGCGTAACTATTGGGGACAGGGTCTACTTC. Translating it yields CASSVTIGDRVYF.

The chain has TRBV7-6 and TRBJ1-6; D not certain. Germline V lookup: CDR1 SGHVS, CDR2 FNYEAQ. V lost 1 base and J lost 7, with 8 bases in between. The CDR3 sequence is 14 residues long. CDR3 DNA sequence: TGTGCCAGCAGCTTAGGGAATATGAATTCACCCCTCCACTTT. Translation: CASSLGNMNSPLHF. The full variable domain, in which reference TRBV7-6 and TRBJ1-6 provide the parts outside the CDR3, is GAGVSQSPRYKVTKRGQDVALRCDPISGHVSLYWYRQALGQGPEFLTYFNYEAQQDKSGLPNDRFSAERPEGSISTLTIQRTEQRDSAMYRCASSLGNMNSPLHFGNGTRLTVT.

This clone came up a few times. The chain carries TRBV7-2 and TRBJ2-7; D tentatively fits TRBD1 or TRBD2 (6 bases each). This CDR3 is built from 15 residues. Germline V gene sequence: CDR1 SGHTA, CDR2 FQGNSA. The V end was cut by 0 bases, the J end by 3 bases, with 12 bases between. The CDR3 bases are TGTGCCAGCAGCTTAGCAAGCGGAGGGGGCTACGAGCAGTACTTC. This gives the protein CASSLASGGGYEQYF.

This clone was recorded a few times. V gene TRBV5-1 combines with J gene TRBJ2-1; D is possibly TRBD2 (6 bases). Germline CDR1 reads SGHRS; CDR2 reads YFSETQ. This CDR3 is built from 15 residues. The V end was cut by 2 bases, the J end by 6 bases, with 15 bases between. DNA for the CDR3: TGCGCCAGCAGCTTAAGCGGGTCCATTAGCAATGAGCAGTTCTTC. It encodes CASSLSGSISNEQFF. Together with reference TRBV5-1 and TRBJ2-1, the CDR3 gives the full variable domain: KAGVTQTPRYLIKTRGQQVTLSCSPISGHRSVSWYQQTPGQGLQFLFEYFSETQRNKGNFPGRFSGRQFSNSRSEMNVSTLELGDSALYLCASSLSGSISNEQFFGPGTRLTVL.

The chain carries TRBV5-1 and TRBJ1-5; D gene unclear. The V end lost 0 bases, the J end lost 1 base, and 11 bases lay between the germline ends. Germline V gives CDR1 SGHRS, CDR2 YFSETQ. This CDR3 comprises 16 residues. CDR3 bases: TGCGCCAGCAGCTTGGGCGACGGTAAAAGCAATCAGCCCCAGCATTTT. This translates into CASSLGDGKSNQPQHF.

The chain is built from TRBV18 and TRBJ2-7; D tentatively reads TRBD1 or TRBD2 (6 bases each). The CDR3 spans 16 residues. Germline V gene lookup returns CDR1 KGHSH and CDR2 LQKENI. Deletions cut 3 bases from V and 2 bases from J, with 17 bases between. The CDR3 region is CASSPVMGGQTYEQYF. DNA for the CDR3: TGTGCCAGCTCACCGGTTATGGGAGGACAGACCTACGAGCAGTACTTC.

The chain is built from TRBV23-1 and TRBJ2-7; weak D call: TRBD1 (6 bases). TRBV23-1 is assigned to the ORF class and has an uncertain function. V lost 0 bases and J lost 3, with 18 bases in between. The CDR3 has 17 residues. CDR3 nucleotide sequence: TGCGCCAGCAGTCAATCTGTGTGCTCGGACAGTAACTACGAGCAGTACTTC. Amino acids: CASSQSVCSDSNYEQYF.

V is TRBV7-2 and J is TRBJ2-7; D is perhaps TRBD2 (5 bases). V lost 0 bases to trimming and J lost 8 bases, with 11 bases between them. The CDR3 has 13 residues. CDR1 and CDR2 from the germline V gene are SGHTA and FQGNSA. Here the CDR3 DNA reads TGTGCCAGCAGCTTAGCGCGGGCCGAGAAGCAGTACTTC. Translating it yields CASSLARAEKQYF.

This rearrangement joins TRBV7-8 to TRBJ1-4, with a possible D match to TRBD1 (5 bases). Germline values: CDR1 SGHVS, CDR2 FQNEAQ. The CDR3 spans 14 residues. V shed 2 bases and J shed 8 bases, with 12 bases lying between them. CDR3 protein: CASSLPGQLEKLFF. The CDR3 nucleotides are TGTGCCAGCAGCTTACCGGGGCAGCTCGAAAAACTGTTTTTT.

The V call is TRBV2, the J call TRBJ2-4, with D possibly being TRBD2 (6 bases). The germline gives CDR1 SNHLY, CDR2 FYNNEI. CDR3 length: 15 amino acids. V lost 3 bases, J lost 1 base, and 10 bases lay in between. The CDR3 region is CASSDPGEAKNIQYF. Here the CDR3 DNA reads TGTGCCAGCAGTGATCCGGGGGAGGCCAAAAACATTCAGTACTTC.

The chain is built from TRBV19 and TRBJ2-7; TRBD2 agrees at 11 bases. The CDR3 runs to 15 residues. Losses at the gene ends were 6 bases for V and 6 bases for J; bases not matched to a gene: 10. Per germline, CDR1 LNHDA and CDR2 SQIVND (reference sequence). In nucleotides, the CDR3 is TGTGCCAGTAGACTAGCGGGAGATATCGTGGGCGAGCAGTACTTC. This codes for CASRLAGDIVGEQYF.

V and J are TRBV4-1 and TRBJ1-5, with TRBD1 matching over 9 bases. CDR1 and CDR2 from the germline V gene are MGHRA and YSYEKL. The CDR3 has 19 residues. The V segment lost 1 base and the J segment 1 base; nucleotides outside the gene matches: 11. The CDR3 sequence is CASSQGDRGNVKSNQPQHF. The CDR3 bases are TGCGCCAGCAGCCAAGGAGACAGGGGGAATGTAAAGAGCAATCAGCCCCAGCATTTT.

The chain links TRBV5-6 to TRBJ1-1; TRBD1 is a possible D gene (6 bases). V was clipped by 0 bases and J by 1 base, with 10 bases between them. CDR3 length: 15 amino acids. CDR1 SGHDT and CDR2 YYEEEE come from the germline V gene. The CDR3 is CASSLGQVWNTEAFF. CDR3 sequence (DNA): TGTGCCAGCAGCTTGGGACAGGTCTGGAACACTGAAGCTTTCTTT.